The 20 T cell receptor beta chains in this list originate from one sample, sequenced in a study of CD8 T cells in Susac syndrome. Random hexamers were used to reverse transcribe an amount of about 0.5 to 1 ug RNA. TCRdb reprocessed the immunoSEQ multiplex PCR reads via MiXCR and lists one record per CDR3 protein. The profile shows nearly 200,000 distinct CDR3 sequences, 90% to 95% of them singletons. The sample was CD4+ T cells from PBMCs. The receptors were gathered from a human donor with multiple sclerosis.

The rearrangement links TRBV9 to TRBJ2-3; D unclear. Germline CDR1 and CDR2: SGDLS and YYNGEE. Trimming removed 0 bases at V and 6 bases at J, with 5 bases between. The CDR3 length is 12 residues. DNA for the CDR3: TGTGCCAGCAGCGTAGGGGCTGATACGCAGTATTTT. It translates to CASSVGADTQYF.

This chain connects TRBV5-7 to TRBJ1-2; weak D call: TRBD1 (6 bases). TRBV5-7 is treated as an ORF (open reading frame) with a function not yet certain. The CDR3 runs 14 residues. Trimming left V 4 bases short and J 5 bases short, with 15 bases between. CDR3 protein: CASSDTGPAYGYTF. CDR3 DNA: TGTGCCAGCAGCGATACAGGGCCCGCTTATGGCTACACCTTC.

V is TRBV18 and J is TRBJ2-7; 8 nucleotides align to TRBD2. The germline CDR1 and CDR2 sequences are KGHSH and LQKENI. The CDR3 is 14 residues long. The V gene end was trimmed by 3 bases and the J gene end by 5 bases; junction bases not matched to a gene: 6. The CDR3 loop reads CASSPGLENHEQYF. The DNA of the CDR3 is TGTGCCAGCTCACCGGGACTAGAGAACCACGAGCAGTACTTC.

The chain has TRBV3-1 and TRBJ2-2; maybe TRBD2 (6 bases). Trimming pared 4 bases from V and 4 bases from J, leaving 16 bases between. The CDR3 contains 16 residues. CDR1 and CDR2 from the germline V gene are LGHDT and YNNKEL (reference sequence). CDR3 sequence (DNA): TGTGCCAGCAGCCCCAGACTAGTGGGCGGCACCGGGGAGCTGTTTTTT. As protein: CASSPRLVGGTGELFF.

V usage is TRBV7-2 and J usage is TRBJ2-3; possible D gene TRBD2, 5 bases. Germline V lookup: CDR1 SGHTA, CDR2 FQGNSA. V was cut by 1 base and J by 5 bases, with 22 bases left in between. CDR3 length: 18 residues. CDR3 amino acids: CASSLEGPRTSRRDTQYF. CDR3 nucleotides: TGTGCCAGCAGCTTAGAAGGGCCGAGGACTTCTAGACGAGATACGCAGTATTTT.

The chain employs TRBV20-1 and TRBJ2-7; D might be TRBD1 (5 bases). This CDR3 has 14 amino acids. V was cut by 5 bases and J by 0 bases, with 14 bases left in between. CDR1 DFQATT and CDR2 SNEGSKA come from the germline V gene (reference sequence). DNA for the CDR3: TGCAGTGCTCTTCCGCCAGGGTTCTCCTACGAGCAGTACTTC. It yields the protein CSALPPGFSYEQYF.

The V call is TRBV24-1, the J call TRBJ1-1, with D unclear. The CDR3 covers 12 residues. CDR1 is KGHDR and CDR2 is SFDVKD in the germline V gene. V lost 0 bases, J lost 4 bases, and 2 bases lay in between. CDR3 loop: CATSDLGTEAFF. The CDR3 region has the DNA TGTGCCACCAGTGATTTGGGCACTGAAGCTTTCTTT.

This clonotype showed up just once. CDR3 amino acids: CASSTRQGRGPETQYF. The CDR3 DNA is TGCGCCAGCAGCACCCGACAGGGGCGAGGCCCGGAGACCCAGTACTTC. J is TRBJ2-5 and V is TRBV5-1, with 8 bases identical to TRBD1. V was clipped by 4 bases and J by 5 bases; unmatched bases: 13. The CDR3 is made up of 16 amino acids. The germline gives CDR1 SGHRS, CDR2 YFSETQ.

This chain joins TRBV30 and TRBJ1-2; D ambiguous. The germline V and J ends were trimmed by 1 base and 8 bases, with 11 bases remaining between them. The CDR3 extends over 12 amino acids. Germline V gene data show CDR1 as GTSNPN and CDR2 as SVGIG (reference sequence). The CDR3 bases are TGTGCCTGGAGTGGATCCGCTGGAGGCTACACCTTC. Translation gives CAWSGSAGGYTF.

In nucleotides, the CDR3 is TGTGCCAGCAGCTTGGCCGGCGGGCCCACTGAAGCTTTCTTT. As protein: CASSLAGGPTEAFF. This chain links TRBV5-4 with TRBJ1-1, with unresolved D. The CDR3 covers 14 residues. Per germline, CDR1 SGHNT and CDR2 YYREEE (reference sequence). The V end lost 0 bases, the J end lost 4 bases, and 10 bases lay between the germline ends. Filled out from reference TRBV5-4 and TRBJ1-1, the complete variable domain reads ETGVTQSPTHLIKTRGQQVTLRCSSQSGHNTVSWYQQALGQGPQFIFQYYREEENGRGNFPPRFSGLQFPNYSSELNVNALELDDSALYLCASSLAGGPTEAFFGQGTRLTVV.

The gene calls are TRBV20-1 and TRBJ2-5, with TRBD2 identical over 10 bases. The germline CDR1 and CDR2 sequences are DFQATT and SNEGSKA (reference sequence). The length of the CDR3 is 14 residues. Germline trimming cut 6 bases from V and 6 bases from J; bases unmatched to any gene: 10. In DNA, the CDR3 is TGCAGTGCAGGAGCGGGAGGGGTGGTGAAGACCCAGTACTTC. Its translation is CSAGAGGVVKTQYF.

The chain has TRBV3-1 and TRBJ1-2; weak D call: TRBD1 (5 bases). The CDR3 extends over 12 amino acids. From germline, CDR1 is LGHDT and CDR2 YNNKEL (reference sequence). Trimming took off 5 bases at V and 5 bases at J, with 9 bases between the two ends. CDR3 amino acids: CASSDPGYGYTF. CDR3 coding DNA: TGTGCCAGCAGCGATCCAGGGTATGGCTACACCTTC.

The chain links TRBV19 to TRBJ1-1; TRBD1 matches at 11 bases. Trimming took 8 bases from V and 4 from J; bases not matched to a gene: 6. The CDR3 has 14 residues. From germline, CDR1 is LNHDA and CDR2 SQIVND (reference sequence). CDR3 protein: CASRGQGVVTEAFF. The CDR3 nucleotides read TGTGCCAGTCGGGGACAGGGGGTGGTCACTGAAGCTTTCTTT.

The chain uses TRBV12-5 and TRBJ2-1; tentative D call: TRBD2 (5 bases). CDR1 LGHNT and CDR2 FRNRAP come from the germline V gene. The CDR3 spans 10 residues. Trimming left V 5 bases short and J 9 bases short, with 5 bases between. CDR3 sequence reads: CASGRGEQFF. For the CDR3, the DNA is TGTGCTAGTGGTCGGGGTGAGCAGTTCTTC.

This rearrangement joins TRBV25-1 to TRBJ2-2; possibly TRBD2 for D (6 bases). Germline V gene data show CDR1 as MGHDK and CDR2 as SYGVNS. Trimming cost V 5 bases and J 1 base, with 8 bases left between them. The CDR3 totals 14 residues. CDR3 residues: CASSNSGNTGELFF. The CDR3 coding sequence is TGTGCCAGCAGTAATAGCGGGAACACCGGGGAGCTGTTTTTT. Filled out from reference TRBV25-1 and TRBJ2-2, the complete variable domain reads EADIYQTPRYLVIGTGKKITLECSQTMGHDKMYWYQQDPGMELHLIHYSYGVNSTEKGDLSSESTVSRIRTEHFPLTLESARPSHTSQYLCASSNSGNTGELFFGEGSRLTVL.

The J gene is TRBJ1-1, the V gene TRBV4-2; D is unclear. The CDR3 has 16 residues. The V gene's germline CDR1 is LGHNA and CDR2 YNFKEQ. V was pared by 0 bases and J by 3 bases, with 14 bases between. CDR3: CASSQEVSHPDTEAFF. As DNA, the CDR3 is TGTGCCAGCAGCCAAGAAGTTTCGCATCCGGACACTGAAGCTTTCTTT.

In the case of this clonotype: One end of the junction fails to match germline, which may point to a read error. This rearrangement joins TRBV2 to TRBJ1-1; tentatively, D is TRBD1 (5 bases). CDR3 length: 13 residues. CDR1 and CDR2 from the germline V gene are SNHLY and FYNNEI. This CDR3 is CASTRERNAEAFF. CDR3 DNA: TGTGCCAGTACCAGGGAGAGGAACGCTGAAGCTTTCTTT.

The rearrangement links TRBV30 to TRBJ2-3; TRBD2 agrees at 10 bases. The CDR3 consists of 14 residues. V lost 2 bases, J lost 3 bases, and 2 bases stayed unmatched. In germline, CDR1 is GTSNPN, CDR2 SVGIG (reference sequence). This CDR3 is CAWSPSGGTDTQYF. The CDR3 nucleotides read TGTGCCTGGAGTCCTAGCGGGGGTACAGATACGCAGTATTTT.

This rearrangement joins TRBV2 to TRBJ2-2, with 8 bases matching TRBD2. From germline, CDR1 is SNHLY and CDR2 FYNNEI. This CDR3 is built from 15 residues. The V gene end was trimmed by 6 bases and the J gene end by 8 bases; junction bases not matched to a gene: 11. CDR3 sequence (DNA): TGTGCCAGCAGGGAACCCGGGACTAGGACTGGGGAGCTGTTTTTT. Translation: CASREPGTRTGELFF.

The J gene is TRBJ2-1, the V gene TRBV20-1, with a possible D match to TRBD1 (5 bases). This CDR3 has 12 residues. V was cut by 3 bases and J by 5 bases, with 8 bases left in between. Looked up from germline, CDR1 is DFQATT and CDR2 is SNEGSKA (reference sequence). In DNA, the CDR3 is TGCAGTGCTAGGAGACAGCACAATGAGCAGTTCTTC. Translation gives CSARRQHNEQFF.